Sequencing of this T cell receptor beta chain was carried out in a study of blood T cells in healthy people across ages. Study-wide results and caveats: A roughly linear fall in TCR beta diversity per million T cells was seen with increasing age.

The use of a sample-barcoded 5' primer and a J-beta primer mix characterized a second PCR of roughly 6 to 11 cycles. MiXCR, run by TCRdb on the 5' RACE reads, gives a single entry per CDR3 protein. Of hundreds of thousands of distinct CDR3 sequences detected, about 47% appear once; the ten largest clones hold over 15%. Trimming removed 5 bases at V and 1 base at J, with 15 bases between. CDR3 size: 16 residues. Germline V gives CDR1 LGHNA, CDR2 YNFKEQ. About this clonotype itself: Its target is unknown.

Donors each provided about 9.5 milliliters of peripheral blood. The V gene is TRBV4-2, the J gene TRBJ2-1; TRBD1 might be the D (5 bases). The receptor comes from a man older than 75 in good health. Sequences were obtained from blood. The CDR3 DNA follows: TGTGCCAGCAGCTTAGGGGCCATGGGGTCCTACAATGAGCAGTTCTTC. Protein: CASSLGAMGSYNEQFF.